This TCR beta chain originates from a study of blood T cell repertoires in COVID-19. The V gene's germline CDR1 is LNHDA and CDR2 SQIVND (reference sequence). Trimming removed 5 bases at V and 7 bases at J, with 18 bases between. There are 15 residues in the CDR3. Per the original data handling: Estimated nucleated cell counts came from reference gene primer amplification. TCRdb's copy holds only in-frame clones and misses some; the assay was immunoSEQ multiplex PCR. The V and J calls and clone size come from that table; D and trimming were worked out from the DNA. The data contain about 300,000 clones, approximately 90% of them singletons. Cohort assignment relied on participant-reported clinical history.

Input material: PBMCs or T cells enriched from blood (not recorded which). This receptor was taken from a woman aged 18-35 years who had recovered from COVID-19. The chain recombines TRBV19 with TRBJ1-5; D is perhaps TRBD1 (6 bases). The CDR3 coding sequence is TGTGCCAGTAGTTGGGGTTTACAGGGAAACCAGCCCCAGCATTTT. Translating it yields CASSWGLQGNQPQHF.